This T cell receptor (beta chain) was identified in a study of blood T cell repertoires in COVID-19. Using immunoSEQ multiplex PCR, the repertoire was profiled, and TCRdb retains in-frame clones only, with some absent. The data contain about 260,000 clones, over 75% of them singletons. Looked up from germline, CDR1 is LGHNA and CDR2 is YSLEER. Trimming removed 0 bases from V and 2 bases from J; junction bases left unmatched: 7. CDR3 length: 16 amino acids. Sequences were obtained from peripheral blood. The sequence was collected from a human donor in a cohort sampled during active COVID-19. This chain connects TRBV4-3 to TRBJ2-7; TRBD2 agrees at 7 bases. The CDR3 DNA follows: TGCGCCAGCAGCCAAGATTTGCGGGGGTCGACCTACGAGCAGTACTTC. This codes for CASSQDLRGSTYEQYF.